This T cell receptor (beta chain) was captured by sequencing in a study of spatial heterogeneity in lung cancer (dated by TCRdb to between 2018 and 2021). As for the study more broadly: Samples were obtained from about 75 patients with early-stage, untreated non-small cell lung cancer from the lung TRACERx cohort. Follow-up PBMC samples were sequenced whenever available, with the median time to follow-up being about two years after resection. Beta-chain transcripts were consistently detected in greater numbers than alpha-chain transcripts, which likely reflects a higher abundance of beta-chain transcripts. In the raw uncorrected reads, each unique combination of TCR and UMI appeared more than ten times on average. In non-small cell lung cancer, the study quantitatively compared TCR alpha and beta repertoires across several tumor regions, matched nontumor lung, and blood. Nonsynonymous mutation counts, determined by whole-exome sequencing of tumor tissue, were related to features of the TCR repertoire. Both alpha and beta chains were TCR-sequenced in samples taken at surgery, namely 220 tumor regions, 62 to 65 matched nontumor lung samples and roughly 56 PBMC samples.

Overall results and qualifications from the work: Ubiquitous expanded tumor TCRs were found in blood more often at tumor resection than at routine follow-up. Confirming at a functional level the hypothesis that regional TCRs recognize regional mutations was considered to require additional single-cell paired TCR alpha and beta sequencing. Only 11 to 15 patients were included in the comparisons of baseline and follow-up blood repertoires.

Library preparation used 5' RACE. The instrument given in TCRdb is NextSeq 500. In the TCR library protocol, a unique molecular identifier was attached to each TCR cDNA molecule so that PCR and sequencing errors could be corrected. The paper's data handling went like this. TCR identification, UMI-based error correction and CDR3 extraction were all carried out with Decombinator tools. TCRs above a frequency of 2 per 1,000, corresponding to the top 1% of the tumor frequency distribution, were defined as expanded. Renyi diversity was computed with the R vegan package after each repertoire had been subsampled 100 times to 5,000 TCRs. CDR3 similarity networks were built from amino acid triplet string-kernel similarity, connecting CDR3s with pairwise similarity above 0.82. Using fastp trimming at Q25 and MiXCR clonotype assembly, TCRdb reanalyzed the public sequencing data and kept in-frame beta chains. When rows share a CDR3 protein, they turn into one entry using the most common DNA and genes. The V and J calls were determined by TCRdb, not by the authors. The sample yields around 110,000 distinct CDR3 sequences; 9% to 15% were counted once. The ten largest clones add up to approximately 15% of the sample.

This clonotype has more than one count but fewer than ten. Its target antigen remains unknown. Base quality data are lacking; no much larger clone is found one base away. The germline V gene provides CDR1 MDHEN and CDR2 SYDVKM. The CDR3 runs 14 residues from the cysteine to the phenylalanine. The DNA shown is the 42-base CDR3, in frame from base 1. Clipping removes 5 bases from V and 5 bases from J, with 8 as the unmatched junction base count. The time point tag for this specimen amounts to: blood at routine non-recurrence follow-up after resection. For TCR sequencing, whole RNA was extracted from tumor and nontumor lung tissue, or from cryopreserved PBMC samples, and no cell sorting was done. Only patients for whom sufficient RNA was available from at least two tumor regions were selected for TCR sequencing.

The chain joins TRBV28 to TRBJ1-1; TRBD1 fits 7 bases in the junction. The sequencing here drew on PBMCs, taken at follow-up. This TCR derives from a male donor with early-stage non-small cell lung cancer. For the CDR3, the sequence is CASSRTGLRTEAFF. The DNA is as follows: TGTGCCAGCAGTCGGACAGGATTAAGAACTGAAGCTTTCTTT.